Listed here are 32 T cell receptor beta chains from one sample, sequenced in a study of OX40 agonist ivuxolimab in advanced cancers. Profiled with immunoSEQ multiplex PCR; TCRdb holds only in-frame clones, not every one. The sample has tens of thousands of clones; 80% to 95% are singletons. The sequencing here drew on CD4+ or CD8+ T cells sorted from blood, taken in a trial of the OX40 agonist ivuxolimab. These receptors all stem from an adult with an advanced solid tumor such as melanoma, head and neck, liver or kidney cancer.

The chain joins TRBV7-6 to TRBJ2-1, with 14 bases fitting TRBD2. The V and J ends lost 4 bases and 10 bases, in that order; junction bases with no gene match: 6. The germline V gene encodes CDR1 SGHVS and CDR2 FNYEAQ. CDR3 size: 15 residues. In DNA, the CDR3 is TGTGCCAGCAGCTCGGGACTAGCGGGAGTCGGGGAGCAGTTCTTC. It codes for CASSSGLAGVGEQFF.

V and J are TRBV27 and TRBJ1-1; no reliable D call. The germline gives CDR1 MNHEY, CDR2 SMNVEV (reference sequence). V gave up 6 bases and J gave up 0 bases, with 14 bases separating them. The CDR3 extends over 15 amino acids. Written as DNA, the CDR3 is TGTGCCAGCAGCCCTATTGAAGACGTGAACACTGAAGCTTTCTTT. Amino acid sequence: CASSPIEDVNTEAFF.

J is TRBJ2-1 and V is TRBV11-3; 14 nucleotides line up with TRBD2. The germline V gene has CDR1 SGHNT and CDR2 YENEEA. Trimming took 3 bases from V and 10 from J; bases not matched to a gene: 8. The CDR3 runs to 16 residues. The CDR3 protein is CASSFSTSGGAREQFF. The CDR3 bases are TGTGCCAGCAGCTTCTCGACTAGCGGGGGGGCAAGGGAGCAGTTCTTC.

The chain joins TRBV13 to TRBJ1-4, with unresolved D. This CDR3 has 14 residues. Trimming took off 3 bases at V and 4 bases at J, with 9 bases between the two ends. Per the germline V gene, CDR1 is PRHDT and CDR2 is FYEKMQ (reference sequence). Here the CDR3 reads CASSFSGGNEKLFF. DNA for the CDR3: TGTGCCAGCAGCTTTTCAGGAGGTAATGAAAAACTGTTTTTT.

The CDR3 DNA is TGCGCCAGCAGCCTGCTGGGGGGGGACTATAATTCACCCCTCCACTTT. This gives the protein CASSLLGGDYNSPLHF. This chain links TRBV5-1 with TRBJ1-6; TRBD1 is a possible D gene (5 bases). Deletions cut 4 bases from V and 3 bases from J, with 14 bases between. Germline V gives CDR1 SGHRS, CDR2 YFSETQ. The CDR3 runs 16 residues. The whole variable domain, remainder taken from reference TRBV5-1 and TRBJ1-6, is KAGVTQTPRYLIKTRGQQVTLSCSPISGHRSVSWYQQTPGQGLQFLFEYFSETQRNKGNFPGRFSGRQFSNSRSEMNVSTLELGDSALYLCASSLLGGDYNSPLHFGNGTRLTVT.

V is TRBV7-3 and J is TRBJ2-1, with TRBD2 matching 8 bases. Germline-derived CDR1 and CDR2 are SGHTA and FQGTGA. Trimming at V came to 1 base and at J to 4 bases, leaving 6 bases not matched to a gene. This CDR3 contains 16 residues. As DNA, the CDR3 is TGTGCCAGCAGCTTAATCCGGCGGGGGGATTACAATGAGCAGTTCTTC. Encoded protein: CASSLIRRGDYNEQFF.

The chain joins TRBV27 to TRBJ2-5; 7 nucleotides line up with TRBD2. Trimming at V came to 4 bases and at J to 4 bases, leaving 9 bases not matched to a gene. Germline CDR1 and CDR2: MNHEY and SMNVEV (reference sequence). The CDR3 spans 15 residues. DNA for the CDR3: TGTGCCAGCAGTTCAGTAGTGGGAGGGCTAGAGACCCAGTACTTC. Amino acids: CASSSVVGGLETQYF.

This chain links TRBV5-6 with TRBJ2-2; TRBD2 matches at 13 bases. The CDR3 runs 16 residues. V was clipped by 4 bases and J by 5 bases; unmatched bases: 5. The germline CDR1 and CDR2 sequences are SGHDT and YYEEEE. The CDR3 is CASSMGLAGPTGELFF. The CDR3 DNA reads as TGTGCCAGCAGCATGGGACTAGCGGGGCCTACCGGGGAGCTGTTTTTT.

The CDR3 coding sequence is TGTGCCAGCAGCACTGGACAGGACTATAATGAAAAACTGTTTTTT. Translated, it gives CASSTGQDYNEKLFF. The chain carries TRBV7-8 and TRBJ1-4; 7 nucleotides line up with TRBD1. The trim removed 5 bases at V and 4 bases at J, leaving 7 bases unmatched. CDR3 length: 15 amino acids. Germline lookup yields CDR1 SGHVS and CDR2 FQNEAQ. Full variable domain (rest looked up from reference TRBV7-8 and TRBJ1-4): GAGVSQSPRYKVAKRGQDVALRCDPISGHVSLFWYQQALGQGPEFLTYFQNEAQLDKSGLPSDRFFAERPEGSVSTLKIQRTQQEDSAVYLCASSTGQDYNEKLFFGSGTQLSVL.

J is TRBJ1-2 and V is TRBV4-1; D is possibly TRBD1 (5 bases). This CDR3 comprises 16 residues. Between the trimmed V and J ends, which lost 0 bases and 7 bases, there was a span of 18 bases. The germline gives CDR1 MGHRA, CDR2 YSYEKL. CDR3 nucleotides: TGCGCCAGCAGCCAAGACCCAGGGACGGGGATGTCTGGCTACACCTTC. It specifies CASSQDPGTGMSGYTF.

The V and J genes are TRBV7-4 and TRBJ2-7; 10 nucleotides align to TRBD1. V lost 6 bases and J lost 1; bases outside the gene matches: 9. The CDR3 consists of 16 residues. The V gene's germline CDR1 is SGHVT and CDR2 SQSDAQ. The CDR3 coding sequence is TGTGCCAGCAGTCCGACAGGGGGCGGAACATCCTACGAGCAGTACTTC. Amino acids: CASSPTGGGTSYEQYF.

The chain uses TRBV29-1 and TRBJ2-7, with D perhaps assigned TRBD1 or TRBD2 (6 bases each). Trimming removed 4 bases from V and 0 bases from J, with 10 bases in between. The CDR3 runs 13 residues. Germline V lookup: CDR1 SQVTM, CDR2 ANQGSEA. CDR3 loop: CSVVGGTSYEQYF. CDR3 in DNA: TGCAGCGTTGTGGGGGGCACCTCCTACGAGCAGTACTTC.

The chain carries TRBV5-1 and TRBJ1-1; D ambiguous. Germline CDR1 SGHRS, CDR2 YFSETQ. The CDR3 totals 12 residues. V lost 0 bases and J lost 6, with 6 bases in between. The CDR3 DNA follows: TGCGCCAGCAGCTTGGAGGGTCCTGAAGCTTTCTTT. Amino acids: CASSLEGPEAFF.

V is TRBV9 and J is TRBJ2-3; 10 bases map to TRBD2. The CDR3 has 15 amino acids. V was pared by 4 bases and J by 2 bases, with 4 bases of the junction left unmatched. CDR1 is SGDLS and CDR2 is YYNGEE in the germline V gene. Here the CDR3 reads CASSLSGGPTDTQYF. As DNA, the CDR3 is TGTGCCAGCAGCCTTAGCGGGGGGCCCACAGATACGCAGTATTTT.

V and J are TRBV7-2 and TRBJ1-2; D not resolved. Germline CDR1 is SGHTA and CDR2 is FQGNSA. This CDR3 is built from 15 residues. V lost 1 base, J lost 1 base, and 10 bases lay in between. As DNA, the CDR3 is TGTGCCAGCAGCTTAGAGCTTGCAGTTAACTATGGCTACACCTTC. Encoded protein: CASSLELAVNYGYTF.

As to this clone: Other DNA sequences in this specimen translate into the identical CDR3. The chain recombines TRBV7-2 with TRBJ2-7; D is undetermined. The CDR3 covers 13 residues. The V end lost 2 bases, the J end lost 0 bases, and 5 bases lay between the germline ends. Germline-derived CDR1 and CDR2 are SGHTA and FQGNSA. The CDR3 reads CASSLPSSYEQYF. The CDR3 DNA reads TGTGCCAGCAGCTTACCTAGCTCCTACGAGCAGTACTTC.

This chain uses TRBV1 with TRBJ2-6. TRBV1 has pseudogene status. The CDR3 covers 17 residues. The CDR3 loop is CTSSAHGAQSRANVLTF. The CDR3 DNA is TGCACCAGCAGTGCGCATGGTGCACAAAGTCGGGCCAACGTCCTGACTTTC.

This chain links TRBV5-1 with TRBJ1-1; 7 positions match TRBD1. The germline CDR1 and CDR2 sequences are SGHRS and YFSETQ. CDR3 length: 15 residues. The V segment lost 4 bases and the J segment 2 bases; nucleotides outside the gene matches: 8. The CDR3 here is CASSAHRGRNTEAFF. DNA of the CDR3: TGCGCCAGCAGCGCTCACAGGGGCCGCAACACTGAAGCTTTCTTT.

The chain recombines TRBV5-6 with TRBJ2-7; 7 positions agree with TRBD1. The V segment lost 2 bases and the J segment 2 bases; nucleotides outside the gene matches: 4. Germline V gene sequence: CDR1 SGHDT, CDR2 YYEEEE. The CDR3 is 14 amino acids. The CDR3 nucleotides are TGTGCCAGCAGCTTTGGACAGGTTGCCTACGAGCAGTACTTC. This sequence encodes CASSFGQVAYEQYF.

Only one count was recorded for this clone. The rearrangement uses TRBV10-1 and TRBJ2-1; possible D gene TRBD2, 6 bases. Germline V lookup: CDR1 WNHNN, CDR2 SYGVQD (reference sequence). CDR3 length equals 15 residues. Trimming cost V 0 bases and J 2 bases, with 8 bases left between them. For the CDR3, the DNA is TGCGCCAGCAGTGAGTCTTGGGGGGCCTACAATGAGCAGTTCTTC. Residues: CASSESWGAYNEQFF.

This chain links TRBV2 with TRBJ2-7; no firm D call. This CDR3 comprises 14 residues. V lost 4 bases, J lost 3 bases, and 13 bases lay in between. CDR1 SNHLY and CDR2 FYNNEI come from the germline V gene. For the CDR3, the DNA is TGTGCCAGCAGTGCAAGTAAGGGTCTCTACGAGCAGTACTTC. Protein: CASSASKGLYEQYF.

CDR3 sequence: CASSLYDTSGRPYEQYF. CDR3 nucleotide sequence: TGTGCCAGCAGCCTCTACGATACTAGCGGGAGGCCTTACGAGCAGTACTTC. This rearrangement joins TRBV7-6 to TRBJ2-7; 12 nucleotides line up with TRBD2. Germline CDR1 is SGHVS and CDR2 is FNYEAQ. The CDR3 is 17 residues long. Unmatched junction bases numbered 12, after V lost 5 bases and J lost 4 bases.

J is TRBJ2-1 and V is TRBV6-5, with D unclear. CDR1 and CDR2 (germline): MNHEY, SVGAGI. This CDR3 contains 14 residues. The V and J ends lost 2 bases and 0 bases respectively, with 5 bases between them. The CDR3 coding sequence is TGTGCCAGCAGTTACGGGGACTCCTACAATGAGCAGTTCTTC. It is translated as CASSYGDSYNEQFF.

V and J are TRBV27 and TRBJ1-5, with TRBD1 as a possible D gene (5 bases). This CDR3 comprises 16 residues. V lost 0 bases and J lost 0, with 9 bases in between. Looked up from germline, CDR1 is MNHEY and CDR2 is SMNVEV (reference sequence). The chain's CDR3 is CASSLSGAYSNQPQHF. The CDR3 DNA follows: TGTGCCAGCAGTTTATCCGGGGCATATAGCAATCAGCCCCAGCATTTT.

Only one count was recorded for this clone. The chain is built from TRBV27 and TRBJ1-1, with D perhaps TRBD1 (6 bases). The V gene lost 2 bases and the J gene lost 0 bases, with 7 bases spanning the gap. The CDR3 is 14 amino acids. CDR1 and CDR2 from the germline V gene are MNHEY and SMNVEV (reference sequence). The CDR3 spells CASSLGTLNTEAFF. Here the CDR3 DNA reads TGTGCCAGCAGTTTAGGGACATTGAACACTGAAGCTTTCTTT.

This chain joins TRBV6-5 and TRBJ1-1; TRBD1 is a possible D gene (6 bases). The CDR3 sequence is 14 residues long. V lost 5 bases and J 2 bases, leaving 12 bases between the germline ends. Germline V CDR1 and CDR2: MNHEY, SVGAGI. The CDR3 here is CASSPGTTNTEAFF. CDR3 bases: TGTGCCAGCAGTCCCGGGACAACAAACACTGAAGCTTTCTTT.

The table lists this clone with a count of one. The V call is TRBV28, the J call TRBJ1-5; no reliable D call. The CDR3 is 14 amino acids. V gave up 5 bases and J gave up 7 bases, with 15 bases separating them. Germline CDR1 MDHEN, CDR2 SYDVKM. The CDR3 bases are TGTGCCAGCAGTCCGCGAATGGGCGGACAGCCCCAGCATTTT. As protein: CASSPRMGGQPQHF.

The chain has TRBV5-4 and TRBJ2-7, with D perhaps assigned TRBD1 or TRBD2 (5 bases each). The CDR3 length is 12 residues. Germline lookup yields CDR1 SGHNT and CDR2 YYREEE (reference sequence). Trimming took off 4 bases at V and 5 bases at J, with 10 bases between the two ends. This CDR3 reads CASSEGSDEQYF. CDR3 DNA: TGTGCCAGCAGCGAGGGGAGCGACGAGCAGTACTTC.

The V and J genes are TRBV14 and TRBJ2-7; 7 bases line up with TRBD1. V lost 5 bases, J lost 4 bases, and 2 bases stayed unmatched. CDR1 is SGHDN and CDR2 is FVKESK in the germline V gene. This CDR3 contains 12 residues. Here the CDR3 DNA reads TGTGCCAGCAGCAAGACAGGGTACGAGCAGTACTTC. Residues: CASSKTGYEQYF.

This chain connects TRBV5-6 to TRBJ2-1, with 10 bases aligning to TRBD1. Germline CDR1 reads SGHDT; CDR2 reads YYEEEE. This CDR3 is built from 15 residues. With V trimmed by 3 bases and J by 9 bases, 9 bases remained unmatched. The CDR3, as DNA: TGTGCCAGCAGCTCGACAGGGGGCGATGGGCGTGAGCAGTTCTTC. Residues: CASSSTGGDGREQFF. The full variable domain, in which reference TRBV5-6 and TRBJ2-1 provide the parts outside the CDR3, is DAGVTQSPTHLIKTRGQQVTLRCSPKSGHDTVSWYQQALGQGPQFIFQYYEEEERQRGNFPDRFSGHQFPNYSSELNVNALLLGDSALYLCASSSTGGDGREQFFGPGTRLTVL.

V and J are TRBV7-6 and TRBJ2-3; the match to TRBD2 covers 11 bases. The CDR3 spans 16 residues. Per the germline V gene, CDR1 is SGHVS and CDR2 is FNYEAQ. The J segment lost 6 bases and the V segment lost 3 bases, leaving 8 bases of the junction unmatched. This chain's CDR3 is CASSFQLAGARDTQYF. The CDR3 DNA follows: TGTGCCAGCAGCTTCCAACTAGCGGGGGCCAGGGATACGCAGTATTTT.

V usage is TRBV27 and J usage is TRBJ2-3; TRBD2 matches at 11 bases. The CDR3 is 15 residues long. CDR1 and CDR2 (germline): MNHEY, SMNVEV (reference sequence). Unmatched junction bases numbered 2, after V lost 5 bases and J lost 1 base. CDR3 DNA: TGTGCCAGCAGTCCGGGACTAGCGGGCACAGATACGCAGTATTTT. Translation: CASSPGLAGTDTQYF.